Each of the 29 T cell receptor beta chains below was sequenced from the same sample in a study of blood T cell repertoires in COVID-19. Sequencing used immunoSEQ multiplex PCR; TCRdb keeps in-frame clones, though not all of them. In the table there are about 200,000 clones, nearly 90% of which are singletons. Input material: peripheral blood. The receptors were gathered from a man aged 45-65 years with COVID-19, enrolled during active disease.

V and J are TRBV7-6 and TRBJ2-5; TRBD2 matches 8 bases. The germline gives CDR1 SGHVS, CDR2 FNYEAQ. The CDR3 totals 17 residues. V was pared by 1 base and J by 5 bases, with 12 bases of the junction left unmatched. The CDR3 loop reads CASSLGAGGSLWETQYF. CDR3 in DNA: TGTGCCAGCAGCTTAGGGGCGGGGGGTTCGCTTTGGGAGACCCAGTACTTC.

The V and J genes are TRBV3-1 (or the pseudogene TRBV3-2) and TRBJ2-3; 11 nucleotides agree with TRBD2. Germline CDR1 is LGHDT and CDR2 is YNNKEL (reference sequence). V dropped 1 base and J dropped 0; count of bases not matched to a gene: 9. This CDR3 is built from 19 residues. This CDR3 reads CASSQGWLAGGTSTDTQYF. The CDR3 DNA follows: TGTGCCAGCAGCCAAGGATGGCTAGCGGGAGGAACTAGCACAGATACGCAGTATTTT.

The sample holds one count of this clone. The chain carries TRBV15 and TRBJ1-1; TRBD1 is a possible D gene (6 bases). Between the trimmed V and J ends, which lost 2 bases and 5 bases, there was a span of 18 bases. The germline gives CDR1 LNHNV, CDR2 YYDKDF (reference sequence). The CDR3 is 16 residues long. CDR3 in DNA: TGTGCCACCAGCAGAAAAGGATACAGGGTAGGGACTGAAGCTTTCTTT. Translated, it gives CATSRKGYRVGTEAFF.

This rearrangement joins TRBV11-2 to TRBJ1-2; 11 positions agree with TRBD1. CDR1 and CDR2 from the germline V gene are SGHAT and FQNNGV. Trimming removed 4 bases from V and 1 base from J; junction bases left unmatched: 11. This CDR3 comprises 18 residues. The CDR3: CASSSLGLGTGGNYGYTF. The CDR3 region has the DNA TGTGCCAGCAGCTCCCTCGGGCTCGGGACAGGGGGTAACTATGGCTACACCTTC.

The chain uses TRBV10-1 and TRBJ2-7; 7 bases are shared with TRBD2. V gave up 4 bases and J gave up 1 base; unmatched junction bases: 7. CDR1 and CDR2 (germline): WNHNN, SYGVQD (reference sequence). The CDR3 has 15 amino acids. CDR3 sequence (DNA): TGCGCCAGCAGTGCGGGAGGCGAGAGATCCTACGAGCAGTACTTC. Translated: CASSAGGERSYEQYF.

This sequence joins TRBV7-2 and TRBJ1-5; the D gene is possibly TRBD1 (6 bases). The CDR3 totals 14 residues. The ends were cut back, 4 bases at V and 6 bases at J, with 13 bases in the middle. Germline assignment: CDR1 SGHTA and CDR2 FQGNSA. The CDR3 sequence is CASSSQGGGQPQHF. The CDR3 bases are TGTGCCAGCAGCTCTCAGGGAGGGGGTCAGCCCCAGCATTTT.

This clone was counted only a few times. V usage is TRBV7-2 and J usage is TRBJ1-6; 9 bases agree with TRBD1. Germline values: CDR1 SGHTA, CDR2 FQGNSA. The ends lost 4 bases at V and 6 bases at J; junction bases unmatched: 4. The CDR3 contains 15 residues. The CDR3 here is CASSYRTGANSPLHF. CDR3 DNA: TGTGCCAGCAGCTACCGGACAGGGGCTAATTCACCCCTCCACTTT.

The chain has TRBV4-1 and TRBJ1-1; a weak D match, TRBD1 (5 bases). Deletions cut 1 base from V and 4 bases from J, with 13 bases between. Germline V CDR1 and CDR2: MGHRA, YSYEKL. The length of the CDR3 is 15 residues. The CDR3 DNA is TGCGCCAGCAGCCAAGTAGGAGGGGAGGGCACTGAAGCTTTCTTT. Translation gives CASSQVGGEGTEAFF.

The chain is built from TRBV6-5 and TRBJ1-5, with D unresolved. Germline CDR1 MNHEY, CDR2 SVGAGI. The CDR3 contains 13 residues. Trimming removed 10 bases at V and 3 bases at J, with 13 bases between. The CDR3: CATLSGPNQPQHF. CDR3 bases: TGTGCCACCCTGTCGGGTCCCAATCAGCCCCAGCATTTT.

V usage is TRBV5-4 and J usage is TRBJ2-7, with D perhaps TRBD2 (6 bases). This CDR3 is built from 14 residues. Germline-derived CDR1 and CDR2 are SGHNT and YYREEE (reference sequence). V lost 4 bases and J lost 1, with 12 bases in between. CDR3 loop: CASSPRDASYEQYF. CDR3 in DNA: TGTGCCAGCAGCCCGCGGGACGCATCCTACGAGCAGTACTTC. The entire variable domain, with the rest obtained from reference TRBV5-4 and TRBJ2-7, is as follows: ETGVTQSPTHLIKTRGQQVTLRCSSQSGHNTVSWYQQALGQGPQFIFQYYREEENGRGNFPPRFSGLQFPNYSSELNVNALELDDSALYLCASSPRDASYEQYFGPGTRLTVT.

The CDR3 loop is CASFSTSGMYTDTQYF. The DNA of the CDR3 is TGTGCCAGCTTTTCGACTAGCGGAATGTACACAGATACGCAGTATTTT. The chain combines TRBV21-1 with TRBJ2-3; the table's D call of TRBD2 was not tested on the DNA. TRBV21-1 is flagged as a pseudogene. This CDR3 spans 16 amino acids.

The genes are TRBV19 and TRBJ1-5; D call uncertain. Trimming removed 3 bases at V and 6 bases at J, with 15 bases between. Looked up from germline, CDR1 is LNHDA and CDR2 is SQIVND (reference sequence). The CDR3 is 15 residues long. The CDR3 coding sequence is TGTGCCAGTAGTATGACAACGGGAGGCTTTCAGCCCCAGCATTTT. Its translation: CASSMTTGGFQPQHF.

J is TRBJ1-5 and V is TRBV5-5, with 7 bases lining up with TRBD1. CDR1 and CDR2 from the germline V gene are SGHKS and YYEKEE (reference sequence). The CDR3 contains 17 residues. The V and J ends lost 2 bases and 3 bases, in that order; junction bases with no gene match: 11. The CDR3 DNA reads as TGTGCCAGCAGCTTAACGGGACAGATTTTTAACAATCAGCCCCAGCATTTT. Protein: CASSLTGQIFNNQPQHF.

This rearrangement joins TRBV25-1 to TRBJ1-4; D possibly corresponds to TRBD1 (6 bases). The germline V gene has CDR1 MGHDK and CDR2 SYGVNS. Trimming took 1 base from V and 4 from J, leaving 13 bases between them. The CDR3 contains 16 residues. The CDR3 is CASSESHRAVNEKLFF. As DNA, the CDR3 is TGTGCCAGCAGTGAATCCCACAGGGCGGTTAATGAAAAACTGTTTTTT.

The chain couples TRBV6-5 to TRBJ2-2; perhaps TRBD1 as D (6 bases). The CDR3 extends over 14 amino acids. In germline, CDR1 is MNHEY, CDR2 SVGAGI. V dropped 6 bases and J dropped 7 bases, with 15 bases sitting between them. The CDR3 protein is CASSITGSVGELFF. The CDR3 DNA reads as TGTGCCAGCAGCATTACAGGGTCCGTCGGGGAGCTGTTTTTT.

This clone was seen just once. This chain links TRBV7-3 with TRBJ1-1; a possible D gene is TRBD1 (5 bases). V was cut by 5 bases and J by 3 bases, with 10 bases left in between. Germline V gives CDR1 SGHTA, CDR2 FQGTGA. CDR3 length: 13 amino acids. The CDR3 spells CASSVQADTEAFF. The CDR3 DNA is TGTGCCAGCAGCGTACAGGCTGACACTGAAGCTTTCTTT.

The V gene is TRBV3-1 (or the pseudogene TRBV3-2), the J gene TRBJ2-7, with D tentatively TRBD1 (6 bases). CDR1 and CDR2 from the germline V gene are LGHDT and YNNKEL (reference sequence). Trimming shortened V by 1 base and J by 5 bases, and 15 bases separated the two germline ends. This CDR3 is 15 amino acids long. The CDR3 sequence: CASSQVGQGSDEQYF. CDR3 coding DNA: TGTGCCAGCAGCCAAGTTGGGCAGGGGTCAGACGAGCAGTACTTC.

The V gene is TRBV14, the J gene TRBJ1-1; D remains ambiguous. Trimming took 1 base from V and 2 from J, leaving 14 bases between them. CDR1 SGHDN and CDR2 FVKESK come from the germline V gene. This CDR3 is built from 16 residues. The CDR3 nucleotides read TGTGCCAGCAGCCAAGGTTTCCACACCACAAACACTGAAGCTTTCTTT. Translated: CASSQGFHTTNTEAFF.

The chain joins TRBV12-2 to TRBJ1-2; whether TRBD1, the table's D call, matches the DNA was not checked. TRBV12-2 is a documented pseudogene. This CDR3 contains 17 residues. CDR3 in amino acids: CASRPWGQGKQNYGYTF. In nucleotides, the CDR3 is TGTGCAAGTCGCCCATGGGGACAGGGAAAGCAAAACTATGGCTACACCTTC.

The chain couples TRBV21-1 to TRBJ2-6; the table's D gene call, TRBD2, was not cross checked with the DNA. TRBV21-1 is noted as a pseudogene. The CDR3 is made up of 19 amino acids. The CDR3 region is CASNPLREGISSGANVLTF. The CDR3 DNA is TGTGCCAGCAACCCATTAAGGGAGGGGATCAGCTCTGGGGCCAACGTCCTGACTTTC.

The rearrangement links TRBV3-1 (or the pseudogene TRBV3-2) to TRBJ2-5; TRBD1 matches 8 bases. Germline CDR1 is LGHDT and CDR2 is YNNKEL (reference sequence). The CDR3 totals 14 residues. V gave up 1 base and J gave up 4 bases; unmatched junction bases: 2. CDR3 DNA sequence: TGTGCCAGCAGCCAAGCGACAGGGGCAGAGACCCAGTACTTC. Its protein is CASSQATGAETQYF.

This clone has more than one count but fewer than ten. The chain carries TRBV3-1 (or the pseudogene TRBV3-2) and TRBJ2-2, with 7 bases that match TRBD1. Germline values: CDR1 LGHDT, CDR2 YNNKEL (reference sequence). V was pared by 2 bases and J by 3 bases, with 9 bases of the junction left unmatched. The CDR3 runs to 17 residues. The CDR3 DNA reads as TGTGCCAGCAGCCAATTGGGACAGCCGGGTTACACCGGGGAGCTGTTTTTT. Translating gives CASSQLGQPGYTGELFF.

This chain joins TRBV7-8 and TRBJ2-4; possible D gene TRBD2, 5 bases. V shed 3 bases and J shed 0 bases, with 18 bases lying between them. This CDR3 contains 18 residues. Per germline, CDR1 SGHVS and CDR2 FQNEAQ. The CDR3 protein is CASSFARVGERAKNIQYF. The CDR3, as DNA: TGTGCCAGCAGCTTCGCGAGGGTCGGGGAACGAGCCAAAAACATTCAGTACTTC.

The rearrangement joins TRBV13 to TRBJ2-7; D possibly corresponds to TRBD2 (6 bases). Germline V CDR1 and CDR2: PRHDT, FYEKMQ (reference sequence). V lost 4 bases, J lost 5 bases, and 9 bases lay in between. This CDR3 contains 12 residues. The CDR3 DNA follows: TGTGCCAGCAGCTCGGGACTGAACGAGCAGTACTTC. Amino acid sequence: CASSSGLNEQYF.

The J gene is TRBJ2-1, the V gene TRBV3-1 (or the pseudogene TRBV3-2); 8 bases agree with TRBD2. In germline, CDR1 is LGHDT, CDR2 YNNKEL (reference sequence). This CDR3 is built from 17 residues. Trimming at V came to 1 base and at J to 6 bases, leaving 11 bases not matched to a gene. The CDR3 protein is CASSQASGLGATNEQFF. Here the CDR3 DNA reads TGTGCCAGCAGCCAAGCATCGGGACTAGGGGCCACCAATGAGCAGTTCTTC.

This clone has only a few counts. The V and J genes are TRBV6-5 and TRBJ1-1; 7 nucleotides agree with TRBD1. V shed 5 bases, J shed 3 bases, and the junction held 9 bases outside the gene matches. Germline CDR1 and CDR2: MNHEY and SVGAGI. This CDR3 contains 15 residues. The CDR3 nucleotides are TGTGCCAGCAGTCGCCTTGGGACAGTTGACACTGAAGCTTTCTTT. It translates to CASSRLGTVDTEAFF.

The V call is TRBV30, the J call TRBJ1-6, with 8 bases identical to TRBD1. This CDR3 has 17 residues. Per the germline V gene, CDR1 is GTSNPN and CDR2 is SVGIG (reference sequence). With 3 bases clipped from V and 0 bases from J, the junction kept 7 bases outside the gene matches. The CDR3 DNA is TGTGCCTGGAGGAAGGACAGGGAGAGCTCCTATAATTCACCCCTCCACTTT. Its protein product is CAWRKDRESSYNSPLHF. Together with reference TRBV30 and TRBJ1-6, the CDR3 gives the full variable domain: SQTIHQWPATLVQPVGSPLSLECTVEGTSNPNLYWYRQAAGRGLQLLFYSVGIGQISSEVPQNLSASRPQDRQFILSSKKLLLSDSGFYLCAWRKDRESSYNSPLHFGNGTRLTVT.

The chain joins TRBV12-3 or TRBV12-4 to TRBJ2-7; D is unclear. The CDR3 has 13 residues. V was clipped by 5 bases and J by 3 bases, with 11 bases between them. CDR3 amino acids: CASSLSGRYEQYF. The CDR3 DNA reads TGTGCCAGCAGTCTGAGTGGGCGCTACGAGCAGTACTTC.

Concerning this clone itself: Distinct nucleotide sequences in the sample also encode this CDR3. This rearrangement joins TRBV19 to TRBJ1-1; TRBD1 is a possible D gene (5 bases). CDR1 and CDR2 (germline): LNHDA, SQIVND (reference sequence). The V and J ends lost 2 bases and 2 bases respectively, with 6 bases between them. This CDR3 contains 13 residues. The CDR3 here is CASSIRGNTEAFF. The CDR3 DNA sequence: TGTGCCAGTAGTATAAGGGGAAACACTGAAGCTTTCTTT.